The present T cell receptor beta chain was sequenced within a study of cytomegalovirus exposure and HLA in healthy donors. Whole-study context: Among the roughly 380 donors who were genotyped, about 80% fell in the genetic ancestry cluster that is associated with self-reported Caucasian donors.

The PCR had 60 Vbeta and 13 Jbeta primers. The method was immunoSEQ multiplex PCR; TCRdb's version includes in-frame clones alone and lacks a portion of them. Of about 60,000 clones in the sample, roughly 80% were seen once. The receptor comes from a woman aged 40 to 49 in good health and CMV-seropositive. Sequencing was performed on PBMCs.

CDR3 amino acids: CASSPNEQFF. The CDR3 nucleotides read TGTGCCAGCAGCCCGAATGAGCAGTTCTTC. The chain links TRBV7-9 to TRBJ2-1, with D unclear. The length of the CDR3 is 10 residues. Germline CDR1 and CDR2: SEHNR and FQNEAQ (reference sequence). Trimming removed 5 bases at V and 7 bases at J, with 3 bases between.